These 11 T cell receptor beta chains originate from one sample sequenced in a study of PD-1 blockade in classical Hodgkin lymphoma. Relapse after autologous stem cell transplantation occurred in every patient, and brentuximab vedotin exposure varied. Libraries were prepared by immunoSEQ multiplex PCR; TCRdb keeps only in-frame clonotypes and omits some of them. The sample yields 100,000 to 120,000 clones, approximately 90% seen once. The source was peripheral blood mononuclear cells (PBMCs), collected before the second cycle of nivolumab. These receptors were collected from a human donor with classical Hodgkin lymphoma.

The V call is TRBV19, the J call TRBJ1-5; possible D gene TRBD1, 5 bases. The CDR3 length is 18 residues. Between the trimmed V and J ends, which lost 6 bases and 11 bases, there was a span of 32 bases. Germline V lookup: CDR1 LNHDA, CDR2 SQIVND (reference sequence). CDR3 amino acids: CASSIVGGSASLRMAQHF. CDR3 bases: TGTGCCAGTAGCATCGTGGGGGGTTCTGCTTCGCTTCGGATGGCCCAGCATTTT.

The chain links TRBV5-4 to TRBJ2-7; 10 bases agree with TRBD2. J lost 5 bases, V lost 4 bases, and 9 bases had no gene match. The CDR3 sequence is 15 residues long. Germline assignment: CDR1 SGHNT and CDR2 YYREEE (reference sequence). CDR3 amino acids: CASSRDSGRANEQYF. CDR3 DNA sequence: TGTGCCAGCAGCCGCGACAGCGGGAGGGCCAACGAGCAGTACTTC.

In this sample, this clone turned up a few times. J is TRBJ1-1 and V is TRBV30, with a tentative D call TRBD1 (5 bases). Germline V gene lookup returns CDR1 GTSNPN and CDR2 SVGIG (reference sequence). The CDR3 has 15 amino acids. With 2 bases removed from V and 0 bases from J, the gap between germline ends came to 13 bases. This chain's CDR3 is CAWSRSGSMNTEAFF. The CDR3 nucleotides are TGTGCCTGGAGTAGATCAGGGTCCATGAACACTGAAGCTTTCTTT.

V gene TRBV7-2 combines with J gene TRBJ2-2; a possible D gene is TRBD1 (5 bases). The CDR3 covers 15 residues. Germline assignment: CDR1 SGHTA and CDR2 FQGNSA. The V and J ends lost 1 base and 7 bases respectively, with 13 bases between them. CDR3 residues: CASSLEPLRGGELFF. The CDR3 DNA reads as TGTGCCAGCAGCTTAGAGCCGCTTAGGGGCGGGGAGCTGTTTTTT.

V and J are TRBV11-2 and TRBJ2-2; D not certain. The CDR3 extends over 15 amino acids. Trimming removed 1 base from V and 5 bases from J, with 11 bases in between. The germline V gene has CDR1 SGHAT and CDR2 FQNNGV. CDR3 in amino acids: CASSLVLRATGELFF. In nucleotides, the CDR3 is TGTGCCAGCAGCTTAGTGCTAAGGGCTACCGGGGAGCTGTTTTTT.

The V call is TRBV29-1, the J call TRBJ1-1; D is unresolved. Germline V gives CDR1 SQVTM, CDR2 ANQGSEA. The CDR3 spans 15 residues. The ends were cut back, 0 bases at V and 0 bases at J, with 11 bases in the middle. The CDR3 region has the DNA TGCAGCGTTGAAGATCCCGGGTTGATGAACACTGAAGCTTTCTTT. It yields the protein CSVEDPGLMNTEAFF.

The chain combines TRBV19 with TRBJ2-3; tentative D call: TRBD2 (5 bases). CDR1 is LNHDA and CDR2 is SQIVND in the germline V gene (reference sequence). V lost 4 bases and J lost 4, with 9 bases in between. This CDR3 contains 13 residues. CDR3 in DNA: TGTGCCAGTAGTACTAGCAGGTCAGATACGCAGTATTTT. This translates into CASSTSRSDTQYF.

V usage is TRBV7-9 and J usage is TRBJ2-7, with 8 positions matching TRBD1. Losses at the gene ends were 3 bases for V and 7 bases for J; bases not matched to a gene: 8. Germline-derived CDR1 and CDR2 are SEHNR and FQNEAQ (reference sequence). This CDR3 is 14 amino acids long. The CDR3 loop reads CASSFPGQVGEQYF. For the CDR3, the DNA is TGTGCCAGCAGCTTTCCGGGACAGGTGGGGGAGCAGTACTTC.

V gene TRBV4-3 combines with J gene TRBJ2-7; 8 bases are a match to TRBD2. J lost 6 bases, V lost 5 bases, and 9 bases had no gene match. Germline values: CDR1 LGHNA, CDR2 YSLEER. This CDR3 contains 14 residues. The CDR3 DNA sequence: TGCGCCAGCAGCGCGGGACTAGAACGGGTCGAGCAGTACTTC. Translated: CASSAGLERVEQYF.

The chain combines TRBV6-5 with TRBJ2-3; 10 bases fit TRBD2. The CDR3 length is 15 residues. After removal of 5 bases from V and 3 bases from J, the junction contained 5 bases not matched to a gene. The germline gives CDR1 MNHEY, CDR2 SVGAGI. This chain's CDR3 is CASSAIAGGTDTQYF. The CDR3 region has the DNA TGTGCCAGCAGTGCAATAGCGGGAGGAACAGATACGCAGTATTTT.

This clone has a handful of counts. V and J are TRBV29-1 and TRBJ1-2; D not resolved. CDR1 is SQVTM, CDR2 ANQGSEA, per germline. This CDR3 has 11 residues. Deletions cut 6 bases from V and 6 bases from J, with 11 bases between. CDR3 DNA sequence: TGCAGCGTGACGGTAAGTAATGGCTACACCTTC. Protein sequence: CSVTVSNGYTF. The variable domain in full, with the rest retrieved from reference TRBV29-1 and TRBJ1-2, is SAVISQKPSRDICQRGTSLTIQCQVDSQVTMMFWYRQQPGQSLTLIATANQGSEATYESGFVIDKFPISRPNLTFSTLTVSNMSPEDSSIYLCSVTVSNGYTFGSGTRLTVV.